The entry that follows covers one TCR beta chain sequence. The antigen this receptor binds is unknown. No qualities accompany the bases; no much larger clone lies one base away. The time point label corresponds to: before neoadjuvant nivolumab. None of the patients had received prior systemic or radiation treatment, and all were newly diagnosed with stage II-IVA oral cavity squamous cell carcinoma. The cohort was composed of patients with HPV-negative, locally advanced oral cavity squamous cell carcinoma. No culture maintenance or expansion was done, as the peripheral blood mononuclear cells went straight to analysis. The samples were obtained from a longitudinal correlative study of a single-arm phase II trial testing neoadjuvant nivolumab in oral cavity squamous cell carcinoma. Subject-matched pre- and post-treatment PBMCs and tumors from three responders and three non-responders underwent genomic DNA-based TCRbeta sequencing. Peripheral blood mononuclear cells were collected before nivolumab treatment and were collected again after treatment, at the time of surgery. The Maxwell RSC DNA from Cells kit was used to extract genomic DNA from PBMCs.

This sample was included in a study of neoadjuvant anti-PD-1 for oral cavity cancer (dated by TCRdb to the early 2020s). Broadly, across the study: Three to four biweekly doses of nivolumab at 3 mg/kg were mostly administered to patients before curative-intent surgical resection. Patients without progression received a fourth nivolumab dose around day 43 and underwent definitive surgical resection on days 50-56. There were roughly 13 patients in the parent correlative cohort, and the response rate was around 30%. Under RECIST 1.1, patients with complete response, partial response or stable disease were classed as responders, and patients with progression were classed as non-responders. Results the study describes overall, beyond this receptor: Only three patients per response group were included in the TCR analyses, and larger cohorts for validation were called for by the authors. Higher pretreatment blood TCRbeta clonality and lower post-treatment tumor TCRbeta clonality were correlated with higher pretreatment blood Treg/Th17 ratios. After neoadjuvant nivolumab, non-responders showed significantly higher T cell clonality (Gini index) in PBMCs than responders did.

CDR1 and CDR2 are read off the germline V gene (reference sequence) as LNHDA and SQIVND. V is clipped by 4 bases and J by 4 bases, and the sequence between their germline boundaries is 10 bases long. The cysteine opens and the phenylalanine closes a CDR3 of 13 amino acids. Only the CDR3 DNA stays, 39 bases, in frame from base 1. PBMC libraries used mostly about 0.5 ug of input genomic DNA for deep sequencing, with six replicates per sample. TCRbeta libraries were prepared with the immunoSEQ hsTCRbeta kit according to the manufacturer's instructions. The finished libraries were brought together in one pool at approximately 3 nM, which was then read using an Illumina NovaSeq 6000 S4 flow cell. On the authors' methods: The immunoSEQ Analyzer was used for raw data preprocessing and quality control. The analysis was restricted to productive rearrangements, with each unique CDR3 amino acid sequence defining a clonotype. Repertoire clonality was estimated as the Gini-Simpson index, which was computed with the R package tcR. Student's t test was used to compare Gini indices, and Pearson correlation was used to assess associations with tumor size change. TCRdb holds this immuneACCESS table with in-frame rearrangements only. Some clones are missing; in checked studies, unresolved V genes explain under half, and the rest has no known cause. V, J and clone size are those of that table, while D and trimming were read from the DNA. This sample comprises approximately 72,000 clones, about 83% of them detected only once. Approximately 3.6% of the sample is taken by the ten largest.

The receptor's source is a person between 35 and 79 years old with oral cavity squamous cell carcinoma. The rearrangement joined TRBV19 to TRBJ2-5, with the identity of the D gene unclear. This material consisted of PBMCs, taken before nivolumab (anti-PD-1) treatment. The CDR3 is CASSTGRGETQYF. The bases read TGTGCCAGTAGTACGGGCCGCGGAGAGACCCAGTACTTC.